These 23 T cell receptor beta chains were all obtained from the same sample, sequenced in a study of blood T cell repertoires in COVID-19. Some clones are missing from TCRdb's copy, which holds only in-frame ones; the method was immunoSEQ multiplex PCR. This table has just over 45,000 clones, 80% to 90% appearing once. The sequencing sample was made of peripheral blood. The receptor source for this set is a human donor in a cohort sampled during active COVID-19.

J is TRBJ1-3 and V is TRBV6-4, with D maybe TRBD1 (5 bases). Germline CDR1 reads MRHNA; CDR2 reads SNTAGT. The CDR3 consists of 17 residues. V was cut by 4 bases and J by 0 bases, with 16 bases left in between. CDR3 loop: CASSGGTRRASGNTIYF. CDR3 DNA sequence: TGTGCCAGCAGTGGGGGCACCAGGAGAGCCTCTGGAAACACCATATATTTT.

This clone came up a few times. The chain joins TRBV7-9 to TRBJ2-2, with TRBD2 as a possible D gene (6 bases). V was clipped by 2 bases and J by 7 bases, with 11 bases between them. CDR1 is SEHNR, CDR2 FQNEAQ, per germline (reference sequence). The CDR3 loop spans 14 amino acids. The CDR3 DNA follows: TGTGCCAGCAGCTTACTAGCGACTGGCGGGGAGCTGTTTTTT. It translates to CASSLLATGGELFF.

This clone was recorded once. The V gene is TRBV2, the J gene TRBJ2-7; tentatively, D is TRBD1 (5 bases). V shed 2 bases and J shed 3 bases, with 11 bases lying between them. The CDR3 is 14 residues long. Germline CDR1 SNHLY, CDR2 FYNNEI. DNA of the CDR3: TGTGCCAGCAGTGAACAGGGTTTGGGCTACGAGCAGTACTTC. It encodes CASSEQGLGYEQYF.

This chain uses TRBV2 with TRBJ1-2; the match to TRBD1 covers 11 bases. Germline V lookup: CDR1 SNHLY, CDR2 FYNNEI. V trimming: 7 bases; J trimming: 7 bases; junction bases outside the gene matches: 11. The CDR3 runs 15 residues. CDR3 in DNA: TGTGCCAGCACCCGTCTGGACAGGGGGCTAGGTGGCTACACCTTC. Amino acid sequence: CASTRLDRGLGGYTF.

The chain couples TRBV28 to TRBJ1-2; 8 bases agree with TRBD1. The CDR3 totals 13 residues. The J segment lost 6 bases and the V segment lost 10 bases, leaving 10 bases of the junction unmatched. Germline assignment: CDR1 MDHEN and CDR2 SYDVKM. This CDR3 is CAILDRGYNGYTF. DNA of the CDR3: TGTGCCATCCTTGACAGGGGATACAATGGCTACACCTTC.

Only one count was recorded for this clone. V gene TRBV3-1 (or the pseudogene TRBV3-2) combines with J gene TRBJ2-3; 9 bases agree with TRBD2. V lost 3 bases, J lost 7 bases, and 8 bases stayed unmatched. CDR3 length: 15 residues. Germline lookup yields CDR1 LGHDT and CDR2 YNNKEL (reference sequence). As DNA, the CDR3 is TGTGCCAGCAGCCAGCGGGAGGGCCTAGTAAATACGCAGTATTTT. Translated: CASSQREGLVNTQYF.

The V call is TRBV29-1, the J call TRBJ2-3, with D perhaps TRBD2 (6 bases). This CDR3 is built from 14 residues. The V end was cut by 3 bases, the J end by 0 bases, with 10 bases between. CDR1 and CDR2 from the germline V gene are SQVTM and ANQGSEA. The CDR3 DNA follows: TGCAGCGTTGAGTTAGCGGCTAGCACAGATACGCAGTATTTT. This sequence encodes CSVELAASTDTQYF.

This clone was counted once. The V call is TRBV28, the J call TRBJ1-2; 11 bases are shared with TRBD1. Losses at the gene ends were 4 bases for V and 6 bases for J; bases not matched to a gene: 7. This CDR3 region has 15 residues. The germline CDR1 and CDR2 sequences are MDHEN and SYDVKM. The CDR3 DNA follows: TGTGCCAGCAGTTCAGGGACAGGGGGATGGGATGGCTACACCTTC. Translating it yields CASSSGTGGWDGYTF.

The chain has TRBV15 and TRBJ2-7; TRBD2 aligns across 7 bases. Germline V gene lookup returns CDR1 LNHNV and CDR2 YYDKDF (reference sequence). V lost 4 bases to trimming and J lost 3 bases; unmatched junction nucleotides: 9. This CDR3 is 15 amino acids long. This CDR3 reads CATSTGGGGYYEQYF. The CDR3 coding sequence is TGTGCCACCAGCACGGGGGGTGGGGGTTACTACGAGCAGTACTTC.

Points on this clone: The same CDR3 is also encoded by other DNA sequences in this sample. This rearrangement joins TRBV7-8 to TRBJ2-1; 11 bases fit TRBD2. In germline, CDR1 is SGHVS, CDR2 FQNEAQ. With 5 bases clipped from V and 7 bases from J, the junction kept 7 bases outside the gene matches. The CDR3 loop spans 15 amino acids. The CDR3 sequence is CASSLLAGEVNEQFF. For the CDR3, the DNA is TGTGCCAGCAGCCTACTAGCGGGAGAAGTGAATGAGCAGTTCTTC.

The CDR3 sequence: CASSLETGMNTEAFF. CDR3 bases: TGTGCCAGCAGCTTAGAGACAGGGATGAACACTGAAGCTTTCTTT. The rearrangement joins TRBV7-9 to TRBJ1-1, with TRBD1 identical over 7 bases. Germline V CDR1 and CDR2: SEHNR, FQNEAQ (reference sequence). J lost 0 bases, V lost 1 base, and 2 bases had no gene match. The CDR3 spans 15 residues.

The chain couples TRBV19 to TRBJ2-2; 8 positions agree with TRBD1. The junction had 6 bases not matched to a gene; V was cut back by 6 bases and J by 3 bases. This CDR3 region has 15 residues. The V gene's germline CDR1 is LNHDA and CDR2 SQIVND (reference sequence). The CDR3 DNA is TGTGCCAGTAGAGCCGGGACAGGTTACACCGGGGAGCTGTTTTTT. Translated: CASRAGTGYTGELFF.

V is TRBV6-2 or TRBV6-3 and J is TRBJ2-7, with D possibly matching TRBD2 (6 bases). The V end was cut by 0 bases, the J end by 6 bases, with 6 bases between. Germline V lookup: CDR1 MNHEY, CDR2 SVGEGT. CDR3 length equals 12 residues. The CDR3 sequence is CASSYSGGEQYF. For the CDR3, the DNA is TGTGCCAGCAGTTACTCGGGGGGCGAGCAGTACTTC.

The chain is built from TRBV6-5 and TRBJ2-1, with 11 bases matching TRBD2. Germline V gene sequence: CDR1 MNHEY, CDR2 SVGAGI. There are 15 residues in the CDR3. After removal of 6 bases from V and 14 bases from J, the junction contained 15 bases not matched to a gene. In DNA form, the CDR3 reads TGTGCCAGCAGACGGGCGACTAGCGGGAAGGGCCGAAAGTTCTTC. Translating gives CASRRATSGKGRKFF.

The chain couples TRBV27 to TRBJ1-1, with D possibly TRBD1 on 5 matching bases. Trimming cost V 4 bases and J 6 bases, with 12 bases left between them. The CDR3 is 13 residues long. Germline-derived CDR1 and CDR2 are MNHEY and SMNVEV (reference sequence). This CDR3 is CASSSRQRSEAFF. Here the CDR3 DNA reads TGTGCCAGCAGTTCCAGACAGAGGTCTGAAGCTTTCTTT.

The rearrangement links TRBV7-6 to TRBJ1-5; D is undetermined. Germline CDR1 and CDR2: SGHVS and FNYEAQ. Deletions cut 4 bases from V and 7 bases from J, with 17 bases between. The CDR3 has 15 amino acids. The CDR3, as DNA: TGTGCCAGCAGCTACAGCGACGGTCCGGGGCAGCCCCAGCATTTT. This gives the protein CASSYSDGPGQPQHF.

The CDR3 sequence is CASSGDSMNTEAFF. DNA for the CDR3: TGCGCCAGCAGCGGGGACAGCATGAACACTGAAGCTTTCTTT. The chain is built from TRBV5-1 and TRBJ1-1; 7 positions agree with TRBD1. The CDR3 is made up of 14 amino acids. V gave up 4 bases and J gave up 0 bases; unmatched junction bases: 3. CDR1 and CDR2 (germline): SGHRS, YFSETQ.

This clone appeared a single time. This rearrangement joins TRBV7-9 to TRBJ2-7, with 7 bases identical to TRBD1. The J segment lost 5 bases and the V segment lost 2 bases, leaving 6 bases of the junction unmatched. The germline CDR1 and CDR2 sequences are SEHNR and FQNEAQ (reference sequence). The length of the CDR3 is 14 residues. The DNA of the CDR3 is TGTGCCAGCAGCTTACCACCCGGGACAGACGAGCAGTACTTC. Protein sequence: CASSLPPGTDEQYF.

This chain connects TRBV4-3 to TRBJ2-7; D possibly corresponds to TRBD2 (6 bases). There are 15 residues in the CDR3. Germline V CDR1 and CDR2: LGHNA, YSLEER. V was trimmed by 1 base and J by 3 bases, leaving 13 bases between them. In DNA, the CDR3 is TGCGCCAGCAGCCAAGGTGCGGGGAAGATCTACGAGCAGTACTTC. It translates to CASSQGAGKIYEQYF.

The V and J genes are TRBV29-1 and TRBJ2-5, with D unresolved. V shed 3 bases and J shed 2 bases, with 10 bases lying between them. Germline lookup yields CDR1 SQVTM and CDR2 ANQGSEA. The CDR3 covers 13 residues. In nucleotides, the CDR3 is TGCAGCGTTGACTGGCAGAATCAAGAGACCCAGTACTTC. It translates to CSVDWQNQETQYF.

The chain uses TRBV7-8 and TRBJ2-1; 7 bases are a match to TRBD2. Per the germline V gene, CDR1 is SGHVS and CDR2 is FQNEAQ. CDR3 size: 14 residues. V shed 2 bases, J shed 3 bases, and the junction held 1 base outside the gene matches. The CDR3 region has the DNA TGTGCCAGCAGCTTACGCGGGAGCTACAATGAGCAGTTCTTC. This encodes CASSLRGSYNEQFF.

The chain joins TRBV6-5 to TRBJ2-7; D unclear. Trimming stripped 8 bases from V and 0 bases from J, with 14 bases between. This CDR3 has 14 amino acids. Germline CDR1 reads MNHEY; CDR2 reads SVGAGI. CDR3 in amino acids: CASSELGGSYEQYF. CDR3 nucleotide sequence: TGTGCCAGCTCAGAACTCGGCGGCTCCTACGAGCAGTACTTC.

J is TRBJ2-4 and V is TRBV4-1; 9 bases are a match to TRBD2. This CDR3 comprises 19 residues. CDR1 MGHRA and CDR2 YSYEKL come from the germline V gene. Losses at the gene ends were 4 bases for V and 0 bases for J; bases not matched to a gene: 13. Here the CDR3 reads CASSPLTSGPLLAKNIQYF. CDR3 nucleotides: TGCGCCAGCAGCCCTCTGACTAGCGGTCCCTTACTAGCCAAAAACATTCAGTACTTC.